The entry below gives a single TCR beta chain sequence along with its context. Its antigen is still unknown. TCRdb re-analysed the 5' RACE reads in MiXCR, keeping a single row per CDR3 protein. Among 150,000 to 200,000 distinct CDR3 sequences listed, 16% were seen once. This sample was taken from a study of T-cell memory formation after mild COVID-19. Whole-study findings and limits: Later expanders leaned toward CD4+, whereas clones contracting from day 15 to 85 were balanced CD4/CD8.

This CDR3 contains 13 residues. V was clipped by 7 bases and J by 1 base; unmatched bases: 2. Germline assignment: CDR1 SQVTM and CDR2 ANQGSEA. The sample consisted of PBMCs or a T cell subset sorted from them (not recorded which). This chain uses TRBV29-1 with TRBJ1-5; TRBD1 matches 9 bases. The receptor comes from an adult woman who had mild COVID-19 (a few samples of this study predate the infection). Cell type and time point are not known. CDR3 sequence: CSAGQGSNQPQHF. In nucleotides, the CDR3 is TGCAGCGCTGGACAGGGGAGCAATCAGCCCCAGCATTTT.